The T cell receptor beta chain described here comes from a study of cytomegalovirus exposure and HLA in healthy donors. Study outcomes and limitations: There were 150 or so TCR beta chains listed as cytomegalovirus-associated. A missense DCLRE1C variant was associated with V- and J-gene trimming of TCR beta chains in a later analysis, and an independent cohort replicated the association. The likely explanation for a cluster of highly shared sequence variants was sequencing artifact.

This CDR3 contains 14 residues. Trimming stripped 0 bases from V and 2 bases from J, with 8 bases between. Germline CDR1 and CDR2: SGHRS and YFSETQ. A note on this clone: Antigen specificity is unknown. The same CDR3 is also encoded by other DNA sequences in this sample.

Primers: 60 Vbeta forward and 13 Jbeta reverse. Study processing details: There were about 88 million unique TCR beta chains by a later count, and some 10 million of them were shared. TCRdb keeps only in-frame clones here, not all; method: immunoSEQ multiplex PCR. V, J and clone size reflect that table, while D and trimming were determined from the DNA. The profile shows 75,000 to 95,000 clones, around four fifths of them singletons. This sequence was found in a young woman in good health and CMV-seropositive. Sequencing was performed on PBMCs. This chain connects TRBV5-1 to TRBJ1-1; D not certain. The CDR3 is CASSLDPVNTEAFF. In DNA form, the CDR3 reads TGCGCCAGCAGCTTGGATCCAGTCAACACTGAAGCTTTCTTT. The full variable domain, completed using reference TRBV5-1 and TRBJ1-1, is KAGVTQTPRYLIKTRGQQVTLSCSPISGHRSVSWYQQTPGQGLQFLFEYFSETQRNKGNFPGRFSGRQFSNSRSEMNVSTLELGDSALYLCASSLDPVNTEAFFGQGTRLTVV.